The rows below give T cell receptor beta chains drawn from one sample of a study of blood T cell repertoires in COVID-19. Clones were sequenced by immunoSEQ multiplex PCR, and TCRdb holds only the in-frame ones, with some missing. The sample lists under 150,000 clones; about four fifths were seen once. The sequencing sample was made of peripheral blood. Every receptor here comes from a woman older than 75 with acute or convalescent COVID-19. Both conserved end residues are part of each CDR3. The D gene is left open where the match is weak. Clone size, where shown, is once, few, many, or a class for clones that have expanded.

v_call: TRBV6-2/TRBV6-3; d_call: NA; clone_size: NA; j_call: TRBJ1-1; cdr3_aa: CASSFGGTEAFF; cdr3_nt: TGTGCCAGCAGTTTCGGGGGAACTGAAGCTTTCTTT
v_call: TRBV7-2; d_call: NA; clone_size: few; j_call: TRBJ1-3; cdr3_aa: CASSLVSTSGNTIYF; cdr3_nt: TGTGCCAGCAGCTTAGTGAGTACCTCTGGAAACACCATATATTTT
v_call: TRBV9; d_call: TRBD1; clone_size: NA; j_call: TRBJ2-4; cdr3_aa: CASSVGQGDIQYF; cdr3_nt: TGTGCCAGCAGCGTAGGGCAGGGGGACATTCAGTACTTC
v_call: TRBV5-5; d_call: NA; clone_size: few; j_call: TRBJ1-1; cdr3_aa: CASSLAGLPRGRTEAFF; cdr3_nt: TGTGCCAGCAGCTTGGCCGGGTTGCCCAGGGGTAGGACTGAAGCTTTCTTT
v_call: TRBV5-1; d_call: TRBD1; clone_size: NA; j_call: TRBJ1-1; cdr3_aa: CASSPGQVATSTEAFF; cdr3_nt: TGCGCCAGCAGCCCCGGACAGGTCGCGACCTCCACTGAAGCTTTCTTT
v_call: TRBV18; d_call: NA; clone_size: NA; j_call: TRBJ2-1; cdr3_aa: CASSPQGTDNEQFF; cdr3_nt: TGTGCCAGCTCACCGCAGGGTACCGACAATGAGCAGTTCTTC
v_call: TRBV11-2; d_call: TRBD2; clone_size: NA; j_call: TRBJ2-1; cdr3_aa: CASSSGAGGQVYNEQFF; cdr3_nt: TGTGCCAGCAGCTCCGGGGCGGGGGGGCAAGTCTACAATGAGCAGTTCTTC
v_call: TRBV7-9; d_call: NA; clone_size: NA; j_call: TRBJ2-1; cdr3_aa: CASSGGVIGAYNEQFF; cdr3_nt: TGTGCCAGCAGCGGAGGCGTGATTGGGGCCTACAATGAGCAGTTCTTC
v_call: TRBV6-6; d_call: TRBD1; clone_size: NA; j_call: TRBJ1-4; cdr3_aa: CASRTDRGGEKLFF; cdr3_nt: TGTGCCAGCAGAACGGACAGGGGTGGCGAAAAACTGTTTTTT
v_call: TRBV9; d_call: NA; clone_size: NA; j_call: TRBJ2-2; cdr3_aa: CASSVAGDTGELFF; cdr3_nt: TGTGCCAGCAGCGTAGCCGGGGACACCGGGGAGCTGTTTTTT
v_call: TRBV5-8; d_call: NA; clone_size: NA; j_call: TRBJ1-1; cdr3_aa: CASSLERNTEAFF; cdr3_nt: TGTGCCAGCAGCTTGGAGAGGAACACTGAAGCTTTCTTT
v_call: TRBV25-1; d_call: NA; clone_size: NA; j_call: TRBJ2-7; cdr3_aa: CASTRSGNYEQYF; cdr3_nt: TGTGCCAGCACAAGGTCGGGAAACTACGAGCAGTACTTC
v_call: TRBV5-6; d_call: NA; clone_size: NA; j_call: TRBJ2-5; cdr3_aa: CASSRLGAEETQYF; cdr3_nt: TGTGCCAGCTCCAGGCTAGGGGCTGAAGAGACCCAGTACTTC
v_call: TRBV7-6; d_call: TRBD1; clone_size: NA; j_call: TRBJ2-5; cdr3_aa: CASSFETGGRETQYF; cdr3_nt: TGTGCCAGCAGCTTTGAGACAGGGGGGAGAGAGACCCAGTACTTC
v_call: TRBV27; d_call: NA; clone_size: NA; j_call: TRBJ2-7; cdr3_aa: CASSPRDSSYEQYF; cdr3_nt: TGTGCCAGCAGTCCTCGGGACTCGTCCTACGAGCAGTACTTC
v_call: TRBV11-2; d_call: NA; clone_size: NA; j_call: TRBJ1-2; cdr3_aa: CASSLEASGYTF; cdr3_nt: TGTGCCAGCAGCTTAGAGGCCAGTGGCTACACCTTC
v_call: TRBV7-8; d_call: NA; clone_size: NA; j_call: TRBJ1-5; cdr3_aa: CASSFGVRAGSNQPQHF; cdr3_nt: TGTGCCAGCAGCTTCGGGGTAAGGGCAGGTTCCAATCAGCCCCAGCATTTT
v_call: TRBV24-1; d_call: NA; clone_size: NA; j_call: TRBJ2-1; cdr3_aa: CATSYSGYNEQFF; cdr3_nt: TGTGCCACCAGCTATAGCGGCTACAATGAGCAGTTCTTC
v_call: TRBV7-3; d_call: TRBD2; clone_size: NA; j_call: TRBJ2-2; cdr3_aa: CASSLTATSGRASGELFF; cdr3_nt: TGTGCCAGCAGCTTAACGGCAACTAGCGGGAGGGCCTCCGGGGAGCTGTTTTTT
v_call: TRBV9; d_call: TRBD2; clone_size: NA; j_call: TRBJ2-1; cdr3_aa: CASSVGSGTYNEQFF; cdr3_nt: TGTGCCAGCAGCGTGGGTAGCGGGACTTACAATGAGCAGTTCTTC
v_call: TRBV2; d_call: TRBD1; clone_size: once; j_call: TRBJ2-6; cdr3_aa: CASSDRAGANVLTF; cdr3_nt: TGTGCCAGCAGCGACAGGGCTGGGGCCAACGTCCTGACTTTC
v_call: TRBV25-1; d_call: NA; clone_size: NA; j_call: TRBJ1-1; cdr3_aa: CASSVGNRGTEAFF; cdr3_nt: TGTGCCAGCAGTGTGGGGAATCGGGGCACTGAAGCTTTCTTT